The clone carrying this TCR beta chain was seen many times. The antigen remains unidentified. The CDR3 is cut off 3 residues early in the read; its end comes from the germline J gene. The data were produced by immunoSEQ multiplex PCR, yet TCRdb's version contains in-frame clones alone and is incomplete. The profile covers about 35,000 clones, none occurring a single time. This specimen belongs to a study of T cell clonality in common variable immunodeficiency. Study-level points and caveats: T cell subpopulation sequencing would be needed to explain CVID clonality. CVID subjects showed higher TCRbeta clonality than healthy controls.

The germline gives CDR1 SGHNT, CDR2 YYREEE (reference sequence). The CDR3 is 15 residues long. The V gene lost 4 bases and the J gene lost 6 bases, with 20 bases spanning the gap. Both groups were predominantly of Caucasian heritage. Donors gave roughly 4.5 to 9 ml heparinized peripheral whole blood. Sequencing was performed on peripheral blood mononuclear cells. This clonotype was sampled from a person between 18 and 75 years old in good health. The chain uses TRBV5-4 and TRBJ2-7; the D gene is possibly TRBD1 (6 bases). The CDR3 region is CASSLQGPTFGEQYF. CDR3 DNA, as far as it was read: TGTGCCAGCAGCCTACAGGGACCTACGTTTGGCGAG.